This TCR beta chain was sequenced in a study of T cells expressing NK-cell markers. For TCR beta, cDNA was produced by 5'RACE template switching with UMIs. TCRdb re-called the 5' RACE reads and shows each CDR3 protein once, DNA omitted. The table gives 300,000 to 500,000 distinct CDR3 sequences; the top ten clones make up around 11% of it. In germline, CDR1 is LNHDA, CDR2 SQIVND (reference sequence). The CDR3 length is 16 residues. Input material: blood T cells: a sorted CD56 or NKG2C T cell subset, CD4+ or CD8+ T cells, or bulk PBMC T cells (not recorded which). The V gene is TRBV19, the J gene TRBJ2-2; TCRdb selects TRBD2, and the lack of DNA leaves this call unchecked. This sequence originates from a woman aged 45 to 65 in good health. The CDR3: CASGFPDLQNTGELFF.